The T cell receptor (beta chain) under discussion was sequenced for a study of T cell repertoires in cytomegalovirus infection. In the study overall: Indications of both CMV infection and matching HLA type were provided by public TCR beta signatures.

V lost 0 bases and J lost 1; bases outside the gene matches: 18. The CDR3 consists of 20 residues. Germline lookup yields CDR1 DFQATT and CDR2 SNEGSKA (reference sequence). Study-wide points: Carriers of CMV and the relevant HLA type were discriminated by public TCR beta frequency. In two of eight donors, the top clonotype was HLA-C-restricted CMV-specific.

This clonotype was seen once. Antigen unknown. TCRdb reprocessed the reads via MiXCR and lists one record per CDR3 protein. The table lists 680,000 or so distinct CDR3 sequences, less than 40% of them singletons. V usage is TRBV20-1 and J usage is TRBJ2-7; 10 bases fit TRBD1. The TCR originated in a human donor in good health (CMV status not recorded). Some clones in this sample may be carry-over from other donors' samples. Source material: PBMCs. CDR3 bases: TGCAGTGCTAGAGACCGCTACCTCCGGGACAGGGGATTCAGGTCCTACGAGCAGTACTTC. Amino acid sequence: CSARDRYLRDRGFRSYEQYF.